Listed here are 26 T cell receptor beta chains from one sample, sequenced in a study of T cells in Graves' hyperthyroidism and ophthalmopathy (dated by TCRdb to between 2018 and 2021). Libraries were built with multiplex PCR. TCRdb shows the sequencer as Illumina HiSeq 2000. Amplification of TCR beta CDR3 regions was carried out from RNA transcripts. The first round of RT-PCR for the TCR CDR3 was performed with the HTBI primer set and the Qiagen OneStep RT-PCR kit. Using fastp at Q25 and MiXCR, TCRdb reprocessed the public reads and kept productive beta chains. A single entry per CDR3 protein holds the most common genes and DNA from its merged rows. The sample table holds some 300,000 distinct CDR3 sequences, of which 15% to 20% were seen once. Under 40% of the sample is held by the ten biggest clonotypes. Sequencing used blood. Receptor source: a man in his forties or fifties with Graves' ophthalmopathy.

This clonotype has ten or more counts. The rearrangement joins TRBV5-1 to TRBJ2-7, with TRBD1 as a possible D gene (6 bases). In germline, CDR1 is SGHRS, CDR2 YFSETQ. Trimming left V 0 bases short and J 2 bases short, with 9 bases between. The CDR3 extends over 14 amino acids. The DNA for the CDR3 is TGCGCCAGCAGCTTGGCCACAGGGCCCTACGAGCAGTACTTC. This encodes CASSLATGPYEQYF. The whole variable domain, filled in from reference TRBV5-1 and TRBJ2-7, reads KAGVTQTPRYLIKTRGQQVTLSCSPISGHRSVSWYQQTPGQGLQFLFEYFSETQRNKGNFPGRFSGRQFSNSRSEMNVSTLELGDSALYLCASSLATGPYEQYFGPGTRLTVT.

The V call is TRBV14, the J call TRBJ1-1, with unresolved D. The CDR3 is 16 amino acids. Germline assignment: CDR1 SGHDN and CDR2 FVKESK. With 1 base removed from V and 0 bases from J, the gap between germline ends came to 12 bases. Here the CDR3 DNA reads TGTGCCAGCAGCCAAGGTTTGGCAGATATGAACACTGAAGCTTTCTTT. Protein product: CASSQGLADMNTEAFF.

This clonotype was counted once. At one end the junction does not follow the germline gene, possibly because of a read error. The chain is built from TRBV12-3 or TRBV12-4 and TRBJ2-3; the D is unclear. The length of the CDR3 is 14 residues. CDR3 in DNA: TGTGCCAACAGTAATAGCCACGGCACAGATACGCAGTATTTT. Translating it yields CANSNSHGTDTQYF.

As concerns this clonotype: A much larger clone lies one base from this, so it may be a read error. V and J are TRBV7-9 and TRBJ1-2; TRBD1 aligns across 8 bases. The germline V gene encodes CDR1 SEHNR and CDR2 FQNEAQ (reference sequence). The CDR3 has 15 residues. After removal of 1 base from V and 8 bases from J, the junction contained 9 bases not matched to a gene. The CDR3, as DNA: TGTGCCAGCAGCTTAGGGCCGGGACAGGACGGCGGCTACACCTTC. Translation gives CASSLGPGQDGGYTF.

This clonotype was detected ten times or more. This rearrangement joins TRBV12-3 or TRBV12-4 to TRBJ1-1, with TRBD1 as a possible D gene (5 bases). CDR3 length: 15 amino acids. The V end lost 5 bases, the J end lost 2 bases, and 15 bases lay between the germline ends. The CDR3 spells CASSPLGGRNTEAFF. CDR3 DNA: TGTGCCAGCAGTCCCCTGGGGGGGAGAAACACTGAAGCTTTCTTT.

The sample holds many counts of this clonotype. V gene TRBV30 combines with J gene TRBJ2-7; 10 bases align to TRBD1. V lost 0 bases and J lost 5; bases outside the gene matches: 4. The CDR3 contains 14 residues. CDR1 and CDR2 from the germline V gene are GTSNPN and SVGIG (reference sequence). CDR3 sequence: CAWSVGQGRDEQYF. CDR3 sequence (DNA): TGTGCCTGGAGTGTGGGACAGGGGAGGGACGAGCAGTACTTC.

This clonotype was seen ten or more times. DNA for the CDR3: TGCAGTGCTTACAGCCAGATGAACACTGAAGCTTTCTTT. As protein: CSAYSQMNTEAFF. This chain joins TRBV20-1 and TRBJ1-1, with D uncertain. This CDR3 is 13 amino acids long. V lost 5 bases, J lost 0 bases, and 10 bases lay in between. Germline V lookup: CDR1 DFQATT, CDR2 SNEGSKA (reference sequence).

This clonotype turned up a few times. CDR3 residues: CASSLIPTRSNNEQFF. Written as DNA, the CDR3 is TGTGCCAGCAGCTTGATCCCGACTAGATCGAACAATGAGCAGTTCTTC. This rearrangement joins TRBV5-4 to TRBJ2-1; TRBD2 is a possible D gene (6 bases). CDR3 length: 16 amino acids. Trimming cost V 1 base and J 5 bases, with 16 bases left between them. Germline values: CDR1 SGHNT, CDR2 YYREEE (reference sequence). The complete variable domain, with remaining parts taken from reference TRBV5-4 and TRBJ2-1, reads ETGVTQSPTHLIKTRGQQVTLRCSSQSGHNTVSWYQQALGQGPQFIFQYYREEENGRGNFPPRFSGLQFPNYSSELNVNALELDDSALYLCASSLIPTRSNNEQFFGPGTRLTVL.

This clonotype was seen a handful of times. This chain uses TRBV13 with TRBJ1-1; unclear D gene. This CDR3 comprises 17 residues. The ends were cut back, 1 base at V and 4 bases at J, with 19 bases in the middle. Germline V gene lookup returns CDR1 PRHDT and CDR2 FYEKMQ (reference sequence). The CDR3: CASSLDGFAGSGTEAFF. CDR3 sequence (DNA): TGTGCCAGCAGCTTAGATGGATTTGCGGGGAGTGGCACTGAAGCTTTCTTT. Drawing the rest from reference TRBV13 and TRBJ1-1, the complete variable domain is AAGVIQSPRHLIKEKRETATLKCYPIPRHDTVYWYQQGPGQDPQFLISFYEKMQSDKGSIPDRFSAQQFSDYHSELNMSSLELGDSALYFCASSLDGFAGSGTEAFFGQGTRLTVV.

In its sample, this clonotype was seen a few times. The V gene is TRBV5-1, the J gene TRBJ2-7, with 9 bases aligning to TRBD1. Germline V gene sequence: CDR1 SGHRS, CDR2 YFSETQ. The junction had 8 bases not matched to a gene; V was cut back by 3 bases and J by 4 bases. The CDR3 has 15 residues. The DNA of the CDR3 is TGCGCCAGCAGCTCCGGGACAGGGTTTGGTTACGAGCAGTACTTC. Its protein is CASSSGTGFGYEQYF.

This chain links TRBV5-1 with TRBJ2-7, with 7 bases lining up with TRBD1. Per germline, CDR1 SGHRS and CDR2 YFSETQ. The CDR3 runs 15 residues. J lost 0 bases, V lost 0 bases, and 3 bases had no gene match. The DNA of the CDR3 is TGCGCCAGCAGCTTGGGACAGGGAATCTCCTACGAGCAGTACTTC. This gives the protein CASSLGQGISYEQYF.

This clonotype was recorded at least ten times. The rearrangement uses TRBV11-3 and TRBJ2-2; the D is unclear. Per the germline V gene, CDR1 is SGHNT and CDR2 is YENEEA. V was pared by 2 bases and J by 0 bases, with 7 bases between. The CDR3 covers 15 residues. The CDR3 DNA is TGTGCCAGCAGCTTAAGTGGGACGAACACCGGGGAGCTGTTTTTT. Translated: CASSLSGTNTGELFF.

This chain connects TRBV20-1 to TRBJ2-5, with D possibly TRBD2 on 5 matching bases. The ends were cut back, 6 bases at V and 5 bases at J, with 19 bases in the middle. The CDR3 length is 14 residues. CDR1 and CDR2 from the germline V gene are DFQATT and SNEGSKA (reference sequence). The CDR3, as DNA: TGCAGTGCAAAGCCCCCCGGGGTCGGGGAGACCCAGTACTTC. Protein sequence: CSAKPPGVGETQYF.

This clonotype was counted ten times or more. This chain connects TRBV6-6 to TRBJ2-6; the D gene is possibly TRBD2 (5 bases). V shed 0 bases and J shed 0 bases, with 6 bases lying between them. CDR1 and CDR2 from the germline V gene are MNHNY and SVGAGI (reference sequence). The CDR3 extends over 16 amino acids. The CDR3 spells CASSYSGSSGANVLTF. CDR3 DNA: TGTGCCAGCAGTTACTCGGGGAGCTCTGGGGCCAACGTCCTGACTTTC.

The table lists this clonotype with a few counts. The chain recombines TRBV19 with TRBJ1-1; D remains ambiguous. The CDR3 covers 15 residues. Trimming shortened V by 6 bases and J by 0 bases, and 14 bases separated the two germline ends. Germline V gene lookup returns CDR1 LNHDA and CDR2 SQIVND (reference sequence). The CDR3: CASRDGVLMNTEAFF. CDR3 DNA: TGTGCCAGTAGGGACGGCGTCCTTATGAACACTGAAGCTTTCTTT.

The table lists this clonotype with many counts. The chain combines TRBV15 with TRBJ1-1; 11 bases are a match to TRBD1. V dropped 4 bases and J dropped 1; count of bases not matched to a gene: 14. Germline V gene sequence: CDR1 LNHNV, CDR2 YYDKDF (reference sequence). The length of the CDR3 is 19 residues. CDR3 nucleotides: TGTGCCACCAGCATATATCCAACGGGACAGGGGGGAAGGAACACTGAAGCTTTCTTT. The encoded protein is CATSIYPTGQGGRNTEAFF.

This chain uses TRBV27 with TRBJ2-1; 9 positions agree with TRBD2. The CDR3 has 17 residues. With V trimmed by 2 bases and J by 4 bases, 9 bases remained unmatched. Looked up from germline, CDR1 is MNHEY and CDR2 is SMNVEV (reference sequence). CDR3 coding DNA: TGTGCCAGCAGTTTAAGGTCACTAGCGGGTGGGTACAATGAGCAGTTCTTC. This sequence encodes CASSLRSLAGGYNEQFF.

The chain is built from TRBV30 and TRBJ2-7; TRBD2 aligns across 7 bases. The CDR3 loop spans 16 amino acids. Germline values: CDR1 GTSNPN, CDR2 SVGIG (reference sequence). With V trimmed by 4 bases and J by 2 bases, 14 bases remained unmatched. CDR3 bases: TGTGCCTGGACAGACCGCGGGCTAGCGGAACCCTACGAGCAGTACTTC. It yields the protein CAWTDRGLAEPYEQYF.

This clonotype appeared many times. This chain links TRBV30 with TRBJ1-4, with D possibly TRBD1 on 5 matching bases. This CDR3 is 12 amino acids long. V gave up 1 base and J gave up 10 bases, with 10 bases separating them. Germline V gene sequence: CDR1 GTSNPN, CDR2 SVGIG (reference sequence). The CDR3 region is CAWSGGSLKLFF. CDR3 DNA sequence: TGTGCCTGGAGTGGGGGCAGCCTAAAACTGTTTTTT.

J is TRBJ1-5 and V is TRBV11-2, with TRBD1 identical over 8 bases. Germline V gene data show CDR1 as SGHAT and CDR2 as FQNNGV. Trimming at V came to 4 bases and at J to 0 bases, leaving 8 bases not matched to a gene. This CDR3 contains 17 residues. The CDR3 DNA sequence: TGTGCCAGCAGCTCAGGGGGCGATTCATATAGCAATCAGCCCCAGCATTTT. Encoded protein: CASSSGGDSYSNQPQHF.

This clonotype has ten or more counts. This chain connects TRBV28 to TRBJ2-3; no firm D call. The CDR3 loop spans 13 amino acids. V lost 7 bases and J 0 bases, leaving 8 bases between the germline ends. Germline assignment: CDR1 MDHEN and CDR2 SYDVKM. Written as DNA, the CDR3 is TGTGCCAGCAACCGGATGAGCACAGATACGCAGTATTTT. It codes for CASNRMSTDTQYF.

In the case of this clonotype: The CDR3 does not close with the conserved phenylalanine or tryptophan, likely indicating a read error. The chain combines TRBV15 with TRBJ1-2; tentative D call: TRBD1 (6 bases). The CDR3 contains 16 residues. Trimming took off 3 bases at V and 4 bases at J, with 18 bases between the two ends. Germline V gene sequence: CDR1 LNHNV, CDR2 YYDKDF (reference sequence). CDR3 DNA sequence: TGTGCCACCAGCAGTCACAGGGAACCCTTGTCCTATGGCTACACCCTC. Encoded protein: CATSSHREPLSYGYTL.

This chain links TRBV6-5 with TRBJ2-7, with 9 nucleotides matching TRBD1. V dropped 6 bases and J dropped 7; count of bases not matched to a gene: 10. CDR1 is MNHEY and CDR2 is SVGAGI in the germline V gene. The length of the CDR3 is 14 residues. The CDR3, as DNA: TGTGCCAGCAGCCTTAGACAGGGGGTGAGGGAGCAGTACTTC. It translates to CASSLRQGVREQYF.

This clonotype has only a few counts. CDR3 sequence: CSAGLAGVVGETQYF. For the CDR3, the DNA is TGCAGCGCCGGTCTAGCGGGAGTGGTTGGGGAGACCCAGTACTTC. The chain recombines TRBV29-1 with TRBJ2-5; 10 nucleotides line up with TRBD2. Germline V CDR1 and CDR2: SQVTM, ANQGSEA. V lost 7 bases and J lost 5; bases outside the gene matches: 13. This CDR3 is 15 amino acids long. Full variable domain (missing parts from reference TRBV29-1 and TRBJ2-5): SAVISQKPSRDICQRGTSLTIQCQVDSQVTMMFWYRQQPGQSLTLIATANQGSEATYESGFVIDKFPISRPNLTFSTLTVSNMSPEDSSIYLCSAGLAGVVGETQYFGPGTRLLVL.

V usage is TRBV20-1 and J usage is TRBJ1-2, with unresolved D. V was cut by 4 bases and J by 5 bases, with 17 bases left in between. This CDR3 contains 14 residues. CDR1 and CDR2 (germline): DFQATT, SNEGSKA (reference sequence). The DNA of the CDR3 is TGCAGTGCTACCACTTCGGAGACGGTGTATGGCTACACCTTC. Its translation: CSATTSETVYGYTF.

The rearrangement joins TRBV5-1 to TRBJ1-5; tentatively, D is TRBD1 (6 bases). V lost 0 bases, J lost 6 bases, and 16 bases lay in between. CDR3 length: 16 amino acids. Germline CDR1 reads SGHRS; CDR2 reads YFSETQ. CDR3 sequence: CASSLDSGGASQPQHF. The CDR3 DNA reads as TGCGCCAGCAGCTTGGACTCCGGGGGCGCAAGTCAGCCCCAGCATTTT.